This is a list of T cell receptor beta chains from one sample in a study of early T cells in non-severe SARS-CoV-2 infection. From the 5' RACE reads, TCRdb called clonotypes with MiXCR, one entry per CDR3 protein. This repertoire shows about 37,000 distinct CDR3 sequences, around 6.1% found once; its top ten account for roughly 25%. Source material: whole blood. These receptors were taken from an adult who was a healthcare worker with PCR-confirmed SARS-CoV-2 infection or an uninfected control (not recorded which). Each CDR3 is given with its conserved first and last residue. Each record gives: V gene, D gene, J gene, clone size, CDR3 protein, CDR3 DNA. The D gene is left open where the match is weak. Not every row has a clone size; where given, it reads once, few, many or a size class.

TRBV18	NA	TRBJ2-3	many	CASSPPWGSGTDTQYF	TGTGCCAGCTCACCACCGTGGGGGAGCGGCACAGATACGCAGTATTTT
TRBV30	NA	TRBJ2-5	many	CAWSVGQGTEETQYF	TGTGCCTGGAGTGTAGGGCAGGGAACGGAAGAGACCCAGTACTTC
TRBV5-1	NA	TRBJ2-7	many	CASSPDRRNSYEQYF	TGCGCCAGCAGCCCAGACAGGAGGAATAGCTACGAGCAGTACTTC
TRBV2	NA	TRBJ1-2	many	CASRAGVNYGYTF	TGTGCCAGCAGGGCAGGGGTGAACTATGGCTACACCTTC
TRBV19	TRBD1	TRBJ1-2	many	CASSTTRQGAGGYTF	TGTGCCAGTAGTACAACCCGACAGGGGGCTGGTGGCTACACCTTC
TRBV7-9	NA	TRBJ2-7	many	CASSFSGYEQYF	TGTGCCAGCAGCTTCAGTGGATACGAGCAGTACTTC
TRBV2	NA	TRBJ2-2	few	CASNQGLANTGELFF	TGTGCCAGCAACCAGGGACTGGCGAACACCGGGGAGCTGTTTTTT
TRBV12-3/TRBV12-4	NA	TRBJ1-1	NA	CASSIVMNTEAFF	TGTGCCAGCAGCATCGTCATGAACACTGAAGCTTTCTTT
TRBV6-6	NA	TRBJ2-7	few	CASSLFWTSSHYEQYF	TGTGCCAGCAGCCTATTCTGGACATCGAGCCATTACGAGCAGTACTTC
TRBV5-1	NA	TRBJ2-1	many	CASTRDSPSYSEQFF	TGCGCCAGCACTAGGGACTCCCCCTCTTATAGTGAGCAGTTCTTC
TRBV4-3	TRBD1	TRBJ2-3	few	CASSQGQGAQYF	TGCGCCAGCAGCCAGGGACAGGGGGCGCAGTATTTT
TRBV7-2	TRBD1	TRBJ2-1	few	CASSRIAGTGGLYNEQFF	TGTGCCAGCAGCCGAATCGCCGGTACAGGGGGCCTGTACAATGAGCAGTTCTTC
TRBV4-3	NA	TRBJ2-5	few	CASSQAGLAGQETQYF	TGCGCCAGCAGCCAAGCGGGTCTAGCAGGCCAAGAGACCCAGTACTTC
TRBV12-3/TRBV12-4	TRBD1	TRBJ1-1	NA	CASSLGRGHMNTEAFF	TGTGCCAGCAGTTTGGGCAGGGGGCATATGAACACTGAAGCTTTCTTT
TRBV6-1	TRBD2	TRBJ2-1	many	CASSSPGLAGGYSYNEQFF	TGTGCCAGCAGCAGCCCGGGACTAGCGGGAGGCTACTCCTACAATGAGCAGTTCTTC
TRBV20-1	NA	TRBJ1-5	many	CSATGTSESQPQHF	TGCAGTGCTACCGGGACCTCTGAGAGTCAGCCCCAGCATTTT
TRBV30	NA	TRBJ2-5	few	CAWRKMGREETQYF	TGTGCCTGGAGGAAAATGGGGCGCGAGGAGACCCAGTACTTC
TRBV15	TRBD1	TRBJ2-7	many	CATSRLIGDRYEQYF	TGTGCCACCAGCAGACTAATTGGGGACAGATACGAGCAGTACTTC
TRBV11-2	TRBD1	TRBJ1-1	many	CASSFRQGRTEAFF	TGTGCCAGCAGCTTTCGACAGGGAAGGACTGAAGCTTTCTTT
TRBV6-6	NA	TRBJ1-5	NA	CASSYAGHNQPQHF	TGTGCCAGCAGTTACGCGGGACATAATCAGCCCCAGCATTTT
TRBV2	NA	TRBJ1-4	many	CASVGSGGEKLFF	TGTGCCAGCGTAGGGTCGGGAGGTGAAAAACTGTTTTTT
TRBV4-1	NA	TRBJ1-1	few	CASSPPGGRVTEAFF	TGCGCCAGCAGCCCTCCTGGGGGGAGGGTTACTGAAGCTTTCTTT